Shown below are 22 T cell receptor beta chains from a single sample sequenced in a study of OX40 agonist ivuxolimab in advanced cancers. The protocol used for the library was the immunoSEQ multiplex PCR assay. TCRdb carries this immuneACCESS record with in-frame sequences only. Its versions omit some clonotypes, under half of them owing to an unresolved V gene in the studies checked, with the rest unexplained. This sample is represented by around 30,000 clones; around nine tenths of them were singletons. Around 30% of the sample goes to the ten largest clones. Sample: CD4+ or CD8+ T cells sorted from blood, taken in a trial of the OX40 agonist ivuxolimab. These receptors all stem from an adult with an advanced solid tumor such as melanoma, head and neck, liver or kidney cancer.

This sequence joins TRBV14 and TRBJ2-7; TRBD1 or TRBD2 may be the D gene (5 bases each). V dropped 6 bases and J dropped 5 bases, with 14 bases sitting between them. The germline V gene has CDR1 SGHDN and CDR2 FVKESK. The CDR3 is 13 residues long. CDR3 in amino acids: CASSQSGTHEQYF. The DNA for the CDR3 is TGTGCCAGCAGTCAATCCGGGACGCACGAGCAGTACTTC. The variable domain in full, with the rest retrieved from reference TRBV14 and TRBJ2-7, is EAGVTQFPSHSVIEKGQTVTLRCDPISGHDNLYWYRRVMGKEIKFLLHFVKESKQDESGMPNNRFLAERTGGTYSTLKVQPAELEDSGVYFCASSQSGTHEQYFGPGTRLTVT.

This chain connects TRBV2 to TRBJ2-5, with TRBD1 matching 7 bases. The length of the CDR3 is 16 residues. Trimming cost V 2 bases and J 3 bases; bases outside gene matches: 9. The germline V gene has CDR1 SNHLY and CDR2 FYNNEI. The CDR3 loop reads CASSELLGTVKETQYF. Written as DNA, the CDR3 is TGTGCCAGCAGTGAATTATTGGGGACAGTTAAAGAGACCCAGTACTTC.

This sequence joins TRBV27 and TRBJ1-2; D not certain. V lost 1 base and J lost 0, with 15 bases in between. This CDR3 contains 17 residues. Germline loops: CDR1 MNHEY, CDR2 SMNVEV (reference sequence). The CDR3 DNA reads as TGTGCCAGCAGTTTATACGTCTCGGCAGCTGCTAACTATGGCTACACCTTC. This gives the protein CASSLYVSAAANYGYTF.

This clone appeared a single time. The V gene is TRBV7-2, the J gene TRBJ1-3; D unresolved. CDR1 is SGHTA, CDR2 FQGNSA, per germline. V was pared by 1 base and J by 0 bases, with 4 bases between. The CDR3 contains 14 residues. The CDR3: CASSLVDSGNTIYF. In DNA form, the CDR3 reads TGTGCCAGCAGCTTAGTAGACTCTGGAAACACCATATATTTT.

V gene TRBV6-9 combines with J gene TRBJ1-6; D gene uncertain. CDR3 length: 15 residues. The germline V gene encodes CDR1 MNHGY and CDR2 SVAAGI. V was cut by 3 bases and J by 14 bases, with 20 bases left in between. CDR3 sequence (DNA): TGTGCCAGCAGTTACTCCCGGGCCAGCGGTTGGGCCCTCCACTTT. This encodes CASSYSRASGWALHF.

The rearrangement links TRBV29-1 to TRBJ2-3, with a weak D call TRBD2 (6 bases). Germline lookup yields CDR1 SQVTM and CDR2 ANQGSEA. This CDR3 is 17 amino acids long. Trimming took off 0 bases at V and 3 bases at J, with 19 bases between the two ends. The CDR3 sequence is CSVEDPLGGLQTDTQYF. The DNA of the CDR3 is TGCAGCGTTGAAGACCCACTCGGGGGACTGCAGACAGATACGCAGTATTTT.

The chain has TRBV27 and TRBJ2-7; D is tentatively TRBD1 or TRBD2 (5 bases each). V was trimmed by 6 bases and J by 0 bases, leaving 15 bases between them. Looked up from germline, CDR1 is MNHEY and CDR2 is SMNVEV (reference sequence). The CDR3 extends over 15 amino acids. Written as DNA, the CDR3 is TGTGCCAGCAGCGACCCGGGGCCGAGCTCCTACGAGCAGTACTTC. This gives the protein CASSDPGPSSYEQYF.

The chain combines TRBV5-1 with TRBJ1-5; a weak D match, TRBD1 (6 bases). The CDR3 covers 15 residues. Germline values: CDR1 SGHRS, CDR2 YFSETQ. V dropped 2 bases and J dropped 3 bases, with 12 bases sitting between them. Here the CDR3 DNA reads TGCGCCAGCAGCTTAGGGGGGGTGATCAATCAGCCCCAGCATTTT. The encoded protein is CASSLGGVINQPQHF.

The chain carries TRBV7-9 and TRBJ2-7, with 7 positions matching TRBD1. The CDR3 runs to 14 residues. Germline CDR1 SEHNR, CDR2 FQNEAQ (reference sequence). V lost 8 bases to trimming and J lost 2 bases; unmatched junction nucleotides: 9. CDR3 sequence (DNA): TGTGCCAGCGCAGGTGCTCAGGGGGCCTACGAGCAGTACTTC. Its protein is CASAGAQGAYEQYF.

The rearrangement joins TRBV9 to TRBJ2-1; 12 nucleotides align to TRBD2. Trimming removed 2 bases from V and 6 bases from J; junction bases left unmatched: 15. This CDR3 has 19 residues. From germline, CDR1 is SGDLS and CDR2 YYNGEE. The CDR3 DNA reads TGTGCCAGCAGCGTCCGGACAGGGCTGCTAGCGGGGGGGCCCAATGAGCAGTTCTTC. Its translation is CASSVRTGLLAGGPNEQFF.

Concerning this clone: An end of the junction does not agree with germline; a read error may underlie this. The J gene is TRBJ2-1, the V gene TRBV7-7; D may be TRBD2 (5 bases). The CDR3 contains 15 residues. Germline loops: CDR1 SSHAT, CDR2 FNYEAQ (reference sequence). The CDR3 nucleotides read TGTGCTAGCAGCCCGGCGCTAGCCACCTACAATGAGCAGTTCTTC. Protein product: CASSPALATYNEQFF.

CDR3 residues: CASRGRITYEQYF. The CDR3 DNA sequence: TGTGCCAGCAGAGGACGGATCACATACGAGCAGTACTTC. This chain uses TRBV2 with TRBJ2-7; D gene ambiguous. The CDR3 totals 13 residues. Germline V lookup: CDR1 SNHLY, CDR2 FYNNEI. Trimming left V 6 bases short and J 4 bases short, with 13 bases between.

The gene calls are TRBV9 and TRBJ2-7; D possibly corresponds to TRBD2 (6 bases). Per the germline V gene, CDR1 is SGDLS and CDR2 is YYNGEE. The ends were cut back, 4 bases at V and 2 bases at J, with 16 bases in the middle. CDR3 length equals 15 residues. The CDR3 DNA sequence: TGTGCCAGCAGCCTCGGGGGAGGTTCAGCCTACGAGCAGTACTTC. Translation: CASSLGGGSAYEQYF.

This sequence joins TRBV6-1 and TRBJ2-7, with D maybe TRBD2 (6 bases). Germline V lookup: CDR1 MNHNS, CDR2 SASEGT. Trimming shortened V by 2 bases and J by 7 bases, and 15 bases separated the two germline ends. This CDR3 contains 14 residues. CDR3 DNA: TGTGCCAGCAGTGAATTTGGAGGGGTAGGTGAGCAGTACTTC. Protein: CASSEFGGVGEQYF.

This chain uses TRBV25-1 with TRBJ2-1; tentatively, D is TRBD2 (6 bases). CDR3 length equals 13 residues. The V gene lost 3 bases and the J gene lost 7 bases, with 10 bases spanning the gap. The germline V gene encodes CDR1 MGHDK and CDR2 SYGVNS. DNA for the CDR3: TGTGCCAGCAGTGATGGAGGGTGGAATGAGCAGTTCTTC. This sequence encodes CASSDGGWNEQFF. Combining the CDR3 with reference TRBV25-1 and TRBJ2-1 gives the whole variable domain EADIYQTPRYLVIGTGKKITLECSQTMGHDKMYWYQQDPGMELHLIHYSYGVNSTEKGDLSSESTVSRIRTEHFPLTLESARPSHTSQYLCASSDGGWNEQFFGPGTRLTVL.

This chain joins TRBV11-2 and TRBJ1-2; D is uncertain. The CDR3 has 15 residues. Germline loops: CDR1 SGHAT, CDR2 FQNNGV. V lost 3 bases and J 7 bases, leaving 18 bases between the germline ends. The CDR3 loop reads CASSLTLEREGGYTF. In DNA form, the CDR3 reads TGTGCCAGCAGCTTGACTTTAGAGAGGGAGGGTGGCTACACCTTC. The variable domain in full, completed from reference TRBV11-2 and TRBJ1-2, reads EAGVAQSPRYKIIEKRQSVAFWCNPISGHATLYWYQQILGQGPKLLIQFQNNGVVDDSQLPKDRFSAERLKGVDSTLKIQPAKLEDSAVYLCASSLTLEREGGYTFGSGTRLTVV.

This chain joins TRBV7-9 and TRBJ1-2; TRBD1 is a possible D gene (6 bases). Germline V lookup: CDR1 SEHNR, CDR2 FQNEAQ (reference sequence). The CDR3 loop spans 15 amino acids. Between the trimmed V and J ends, which lost 5 bases and 3 bases, there was a span of 16 bases. The CDR3 sequence: CASSPADTGHYGYTF. As DNA, the CDR3 is TGTGCCAGCAGCCCAGCAGATACAGGGCACTATGGCTACACCTTC.

The chain recombines TRBV10-3 with TRBJ2-3; D unclear. This CDR3 spans 17 amino acids. Germline V lookup: CDR1 ENHRY, CDR2 SYGVKD. V was trimmed by 3 bases and J by 2 bases, leaving 18 bases between them. CDR3 sequence (DNA): TGTGCCATCAGTGATCGGGCCTCCGGCAACAACACAGATACGCAGTATTTT. Protein sequence: CAISDRASGNNTDTQYF.

The chain carries TRBV30 and TRBJ2-7; D is perhaps TRBD1 or TRBD2 (5 bases each). V lost 0 bases to trimming and J lost 0 bases, with 18 bases between them. This CDR3 has 17 amino acids. Germline V gives CDR1 GTSNPN, CDR2 SVGIG (reference sequence). CDR3 in DNA: TGTGCCTGGAGTGTATCTCTCATACGGGACGACTCCTACGAGCAGTACTTC. It is translated as CAWSVSLIRDDSYEQYF. Using reference TRBV30 and TRBJ2-7 for the parts outside the CDR3, the full variable domain is SQTIHQWPATLVQPVGSPLSLECTVEGTSNPNLYWYRQAAGRGLQLLFYSVGIGQISSEVPQNLSASRPQDRQFILSSKKLLLSDSGFYLCAWSVSLIRDDSYEQYFGPGTRLTVT.

The V call is TRBV7-2, the J call TRBJ1-2, with 8 bases aligning to TRBD1. Germline V gene data show CDR1 as SGHTA and CDR2 as FQGNSA. Trimming removed 5 bases from V and 7 bases from J; junction bases left unmatched: 9. The CDR3 loop spans 14 amino acids. DNA for the CDR3: TGTGCCAGCAGCCCACATTCAGGGGGCTCTGGCTACACCTTC. It specifies CASSPHSGGSGYTF.

The gene calls are TRBV10-1 and TRBJ2-7; D ambiguous. The CDR3 is made up of 13 amino acids. The V and J ends lost 0 bases and 1 base respectively, with 4 bases between them. CDR1 WNHNN and CDR2 SYGVQD come from the germline V gene (reference sequence). The CDR3 protein is CASSESTSYEQYF. In nucleotides, the CDR3 is TGCGCCAGCAGTGAGTCGACGTCCTACGAGCAGTACTTC.

The chain employs TRBV5-1 and TRBJ2-7, with D maybe TRBD2 (6 bases). Trimming stripped 2 bases from V and 5 bases from J, with 23 bases between. This CDR3 is built from 17 residues. Germline V lookup: CDR1 SGHRS, CDR2 YFSETQ. CDR3 bases: TGCGCCAGCAGCTTCGGGGAGGTGGGGACCCCGAATAACGAGCAGTACTTC. Its translation is CASSFGEVGTPNNEQYF.